The rows below give T cell receptor beta chains drawn from one sample of a study of blood T cell repertoires in COVID-19. Measured with immunoSEQ multiplex PCR; TCRdb has only the in-frame clones, and not every one. The sample comprises about 150,000 clones, around 90% of which are singletons, and about 4% rests with the top ten. The sequencing input was peripheral blood. These receptors all come from a woman aged 60 to 75 with active or convalescent COVID-19. Each CDR3 is given without its conserved first and last residue. Each record gives: V gene, J gene, CDR3 protein.

V: TRBV19
J: TRBJ2-1
CDR3: ASRDRQYNEQF

V: TRBV2
J: TRBJ2-1
CDR3: ASSETGNEQF

V: TRBV2
J: TRBJ1-2
CDR3: ASGGQGAGGYT

V: TRBV5-1
J: TRBJ1-3
CDR3: ASSLTGLSGGNTIY

V: TRBV7-8
J: TRBJ2-5
CDR3: ASSATYRVLETQY

V: TRBV27
J: TRBJ1-1
CDR3: ASSLKPTGVTEAF

V: TRBV30
J: TRBJ2-3
CDR3: AWDGTGMDTQY

V: TRBV14
J: TRBJ2-2
CDR3: ASSQDRGGGELF

V: TRBV21-1
J: TRBJ1-2
CDR3: ASSLTGDSKTAVYGYT

V: TRBV2
J: TRBJ1-1
CDR3: ASSELNPGTGESVEAF

V: TRBV14
J: TRBJ2-5
CDR3: ASSQGGLAGVGETQY

V: TRBV11-1
J: TRBJ1-5
CDR3: ASSLAPGGQPQH

V: TRBV12-3/TRBV12-4
J: TRBJ1-1
CDR3: ASSRDSLEAF

V: TRBV6-5
J: TRBJ2-3
CDR3: ASGTGGGFIDTQY

V: TRBV29-1
J: TRBJ2-1
CDR3: SVDQTYNEQF

V: TRBV6-6
J: TRBJ1-1
CDR3: ASSYQKNTEAF

V: TRBV2
J: TRBJ2-3
CDR3: ASRPGLAGTDTQY

V: TRBV19
J: TRBJ2-1
CDR3: ASSDREGEQF

V: TRBV7-9
J: TRBJ2-7
CDR3: AGGAPYEQY

V: TRBV18
J: TRBJ1-2
CDR3: ASSLRGGYGYT

V: TRBV10-1
J: TRBJ1-5
CDR3: ASSMPTASNQPQH

V: TRBV19
J: TRBJ2-5
CDR3: ASSRQGRTETQY

V: TRBV18
J: TRBJ2-7
CDR3: ASSVGQGDREQY

V: TRBV19
J: TRBJ2-7
CDR3: ASSIGDRGEQY

V: TRBV11-2
J: TRBJ2-5
CDR3: ASSSSGLADQETQY

V: TRBV6-5
J: TRBJ1-2
CDR3: ASSYQTDGQAGYT

V: TRBV5-1
J: TRBJ2-5
CDR3: ASSPGRAGSQETQY

V: TRBV5-6
J: TRBJ1-2
CDR3: ASSRLEGQGPFNYGYT

V: TRBV18
J: TRBJ2-1
CDR3: ASSPPTGYNEQF

V: TRBV18
J: TRBJ2-3
CDR3: ASSPPQGSTDTQY

V: TRBV9
J: TRBJ1-1
CDR3: ASSAPGGPEAF

V: TRBV2
J: TRBJ1-3
CDR3: ASRSGTGTGNTIY

V: TRBV21-1
J: TRBJ2-3
CDR3: ASPEAPITDTQY

V: TRBV27
J: TRBJ1-2
CDR3: ASSPYGGGQLYGYT

V: TRBV5-4
J: TRBJ1-2
CDR3: ASSVSSKGDYGYT

V: TRBV7-2
J: TRBJ1-1
CDR3: ASSLAGLEAF

V: TRBV30
J: TRBJ1-1
CDR3: AWTRGPMNTEAF